The source of this T cell receptor (beta chain) is a study of T cells in Graves' hyperthyroidism and ophthalmopathy. Researchers amplified the TCR beta CDR3 regions from RNA transcripts. With the HTBI primer set, the TCR CDR3 went through a first round of RT-PCR. TCRdb reanalysed the multiplex PCR reads using MiXCR and keeps one entry per CDR3 protein. The table has some 580,000 distinct CDR3 sequences, 16% seen once. Trimming stripped 7 bases from V and 3 bases from J, with 10 bases between. This CDR3 is 13 amino acids long. Per the germline V gene, CDR1 is LNHDA and CDR2 is SQIVND (reference sequence).

V usage is TRBV19 and J usage is TRBJ2-1; unclear D gene. What was sequenced was blood. The clonotype originates from a woman in her thirties or forties with Graves' ophthalmopathy. In nucleotides, the CDR3 is TGTGCCAGTAAGGCGGATATCTACAATGAGCAGTTCTTC. Translation: CASKADIYNEQFF.